The rows below give T cell receptor beta chains drawn from one sample of a study of T cell responses to AZD1222 COVID-19 vaccine. Using immunoSEQ multiplex PCR, the repertoire was profiled, and TCRdb retains in-frame clones only, with some absent. The data hold around 69,000 clones, with 84% observed a single time. The material was peripheral blood, obtained on day 0 of AZD1222 vaccination. The source is an adult in good health. Each CDR3 is given with its conserved first and last residue. The order of the fields is V gene, J gene, clone size, D gene, CDR3 DNA, CDR3 protein. The D gene is left open where the match is weak. Clone size is given for some rows only: seen once, a few or many times, or a class if the clone is expanded.

TRBV4-3,TRBJ1-6,once,.,TGCGCCAGCAGCCAAGGCTTCAGGGTGGGTAATTCACCCCTCCACTTT,CASSQGFRVGNSPLHF
TRBV9,TRBJ1-2,.,.,TGTGCCAGCAGCGTAGGGGCAGATAACTATGGCTACACCTTC,CASSVGADNYGYTF
TRBV28,TRBJ2-3,.,TRBD2,TGTGCCAGCAGTAGTCGGACTAGCGGTACAGATACGCAGTATTTT,CASSSRTSGTDTQYF
TRBV6-5,TRBJ2-7,.,.,TGTGCCAGCAGTTACTCGAGTGGCCATCGCCCCTACGAGCAGTACTTC,CASSYSSGHRPYEQYF
TRBV2,TRBJ2-5,.,.,TGTGCCAGCACCCGAGGTTGGGGGGAAGAGACCCAGTACTTC,CASTRGWGEETQYF
TRBV11-3,TRBJ2-7,.,.,TGTGCCAGCTCCCCCAGGGCAGGGGGGCCTGAACAGTACTTC,CASSPRAGGPEQYF
TRBV11-2,TRBJ2-1,medium-sized,.,TGTGCCAGCAGCCCGTTGTTGACTTCTTTTGGATCCTACAATGAGCAGTTCTTC,CASSPLLTSFGSYNEQFF
TRBV14,TRBJ1-2,.,.,TGTGCCAGCAGCCAAGGAGGGCGCGTGGACCTGAACTATGGCTACACCTTC,CASSQGGRVDLNYGYTF
TRBV5-1,TRBJ1-5,.,TRBD1,TGCGCCAGCAGCTTGGGACAGGGGACACAGCCCCAGCATTTT,CASSLGQGTQPQHF
TRBV3-1/TRBV3-2,TRBJ2-1,.,TRBD2,TGTGCCAGCAGTGCACACCAGCGGGGGGGAGGGCATGAGCAGTTCTTC,CASSAHQRGGGHEQFF
TRBV15,TRBJ1-3,.,.,TGTGCCACCAGCAGAGATTCGGGCTCTGGAAACACCATATATTTT,CATSRDSGSGNTIYF
TRBV6-5,TRBJ1-5,once,.,TGTGCCAGCAGTCAGATCGCCGGCCGCAATCAGCCCCAGCATTTT,CASSQIAGRNQPQHF
TRBV27,TRBJ2-7,.,.,TGTGCCAGCAGTTTCACAGGGTTTGGGTACGAGCAGTACTTC,CASSFTGFGYEQYF
TRBV6-6,TRBJ1-2,.,.,TGTGCCAGCGGTCTGGGCGCTGGCGGCTACACCTTC,CASGLGAGGYTF
TRBV5-1,TRBJ1-6,.,.,TGCGCCAGCAGCTTGGGGGGTTCCGGGAGTCAGTCACCCCTCCACTTT,CASSLGGSGSQSPLHF
TRBV4-3,TRBJ1-6,once,TRBD1,TGCGCCAGCAGCCAAAAAGCCGATCAGGGGGTCGGGGGAAATTCACCCCTCCACTTT,CASSQKADQGVGGNSPLHF
TRBV4-2,TRBJ1-6,.,TRBD1,TGTGCCAGCAGCCACCTTGGGGGAGGGGGCGATTCACCCCTCCACTTT,CASSHLGGGGDSPLHF
TRBV6-1,TRBJ1-5,.,.,TGTGCCAGCAGTGAGGTTATCGAAGGCAATCAGCCCCAGCATTTT,CASSEVIEGNQPQHF
TRBV4-2,TRBJ2-1,few,.,TGTGCCAGCAGCCAAGATCTGACTACCAACAATGAGCAGTTCTTC,CASSQDLTTNNEQFF
TRBV6-5,TRBJ2-7,.,TRBD1,TGTGCCAGCAGCCGGGACAGGGACTACGAGCAGTACTTC,CASSRDRDYEQYF
TRBV29-1,TRBJ2-2,once,TRBD2,TGCAGCGCCACCCGGGGGGGCAGGGGAATCGGGGAGCTGTTTTTT,CSATRGGRGIGELFF